Presented here are 22 T cell receptor beta chains from one specimen sequenced in a study of blood T cell repertoires in COVID-19. Produced via immunoSEQ multiplex PCR; TCRdb's table is partial and in-frame only. The sample records under 90,000 clones, roughly 84% being singletons. Specimen: peripheral blood. These receptors were obtained from a man older than 75 with acute or convalescent COVID-19.

The V gene is TRBV12-3 or TRBV12-4, the J gene TRBJ1-5; TRBD1 might be the D (5 bases). The CDR3 contains 13 residues. V was shortened by 5 bases and J by 4 bases, with 9 bases between the two germline ends. CDR3 residues: CASSRQQNQPQHF. For the CDR3, the DNA is TGTGCCAGCAGTCGACAGCAGAATCAGCCCCAGCATTTT.

The chain joins TRBV28 to TRBJ1-2; D perhaps matches TRBD1 (5 bases). This CDR3 spans 13 amino acids. The germline CDR1 and CDR2 sequences are MDHEN and SYDVKM. Trimming took 5 bases from V and 7 from J, leaving 14 bases between them. Here the CDR3 reads CASSNRQPRGYTF. CDR3 in DNA: TGTGCCAGCAGTAACCGACAGCCCCGTGGCTACACCTTC.

J is TRBJ2-3 and V is TRBV4-2; 7 bases are a match to TRBD1. The CDR3 consists of 15 residues. Germline CDR1 reads LGHNA; CDR2 reads YNFKEQ. V lost 4 bases to trimming and J lost 2 bases; unmatched junction nucleotides: 6. The CDR3 reads CASSLGQAITDTQYF. DNA for the CDR3: TGTGCCAGCAGCCTCGGACAGGCTATCACAGATACGCAGTATTTT.

The chain carries TRBV6-5 and TRBJ1-2; 11 nucleotides match TRBD1. The CDR3 spans 14 residues. The trim removed 5 bases at V and 2 bases at J, leaving 1 base unmatched. Germline V gene data show CDR1 as MNHEY and CDR2 as SVGAGI. The DNA of the CDR3 is TGTGCCAGCAGTAGGGACAGGGGGAACTATGGCTACACCTTC. Translated, it gives CASSRDRGNYGYTF.

The chain combines TRBV7-3 with TRBJ1-6; D is perhaps TRBD1 (6 bases). The CDR3 has 13 amino acids. The germline gives CDR1 SGHTA, CDR2 FQGTGA. V was shortened by 5 bases and J by 9 bases, with 11 bases between the two germline ends. The DNA of the CDR3 is TGTGCCAGCAGCCCTGGGACAATTTCACCCCTCCACTTT. Translation gives CASSPGTISPLHF.

The chain employs TRBV11-2 and TRBJ1-6; D is ambiguous. This CDR3 contains 15 residues. V lost 2 bases, J lost 6 bases, and 11 bases lay in between. Germline CDR1 and CDR2: SGHAT and FQNNGV. For the CDR3, the DNA is TGTGCCAGCAGCTTACAGGAACTGCCTAATTCACCCCTCCACTTT. It codes for CASSLQELPNSPLHF.

Only a few counts were recorded for this clone. This sample also contains other DNA sequences that code for the same CDR3. The chain uses TRBV7-9 and TRBJ1-6; 7 nucleotides match TRBD1. The germline V gene encodes CDR1 SEHNR and CDR2 FQNEAQ (reference sequence). This CDR3 spans 16 amino acids. The V segment lost 1 base and the J segment 3 bases; nucleotides outside the gene matches: 3. The CDR3, as DNA: TGTGCCAGCAGCTTAGGACAGGGTTTCTATAATTCACCCCTCCACTTT. Amino acid sequence: CASSLGQGFYNSPLHF.

CDR3 loop: CASSPAEGLVYEQYF. The CDR3 region has the DNA TGCGCCAGCAGCCCCGCCGAAGGTCTAGTCTACGAGCAGTACTTC. The chain employs TRBV4-3 and TRBJ2-7, with no clear D. V dropped 4 bases and J dropped 3 bases, with 16 bases sitting between them. The CDR3 length is 15 residues. The germline V gene has CDR1 LGHNA and CDR2 YSLEER.

This sequence joins TRBV2 and TRBJ2-5, with a tentative D call TRBD2 (5 bases). Germline lookup yields CDR1 SNHLY and CDR2 FYNNEI. With 7 bases removed from V and 3 bases from J, the gap between germline ends came to 6 bases. This CDR3 region has 11 residues. The chain's CDR3 is CASKGEETQYF. The DNA for the CDR3 is TGTGCCAGCAAGGGAGAAGAGACCCAGTACTTC.

The rearrangement joins TRBV19 to TRBJ2-5; 13 bases match TRBD2. This CDR3 is built from 19 residues. Per germline, CDR1 LNHDA and CDR2 SQIVND (reference sequence). With 6 bases clipped from V and 5 bases from J, the junction kept 18 bases outside the gene matches. The DNA of the CDR3 is TGTGCCAGTAGGGCCTCACTAGCGGGAGGGCCCTCCATTCGGGAGACCCAGTACTTC. This codes for CASRASLAGGPSIRETQYF.

The gene calls are TRBV24-1 and TRBJ1-1, with D possibly matching TRBD1 (6 bases). The CDR3 is made up of 14 amino acids. In germline, CDR1 is KGHDR, CDR2 SFDVKD. Trimming removed 4 bases from V and 11 bases from J, with 19 bases in between. This CDR3 is CATSDPARGGLAFF. DNA for the CDR3: TGTGCCACCAGTGACCCAGCCAGGGGAGGGCTGGCTTTCTTT.

The CDR3 is CASSLRTDYNEQFF. The CDR3, as DNA: TGTGCCAGCTCACTTAGGACAGACTACAATGAGCAGTTCTTC. The rearrangement joins TRBV18 to TRBJ2-1; weak D call: TRBD1 (6 bases). The CDR3 has 14 residues. Trimming took 4 bases from V and 3 from J, leaving 10 bases between them. Germline V CDR1 and CDR2: KGHSH, LQKENI. The full variable domain, completed using reference TRBV18 and TRBJ2-1, is NAGVMQNPRHLVRRRGQEARLRCSPMKGHSHVYWYRQLPEEGLKFMVYLQKENIIDESGMPKERFSAEFPKEGPSILRIQQVVRGDSAAYFCASSLRTDYNEQFFGPGTRLTVL.

DNA for the CDR3: TGTGCCAGCAGCTTAAGGCCTAGCGGGAGGGCTCAGTTCTTC. It specifies CASSLRPSGRAQFF. The rearrangement links TRBV11-2 to TRBJ2-1; 12 bases line up with TRBD2. After removal of 2 bases from V and 13 bases from J, the junction contained 6 bases not matched to a gene. This CDR3 has 14 residues. The germline gives CDR1 SGHAT, CDR2 FQNNGV.

The table lists this clone with a count of one. The J gene is TRBJ2-7, the V gene TRBV28; tentative D call: TRBD1 (6 bases). The CDR3 is 15 residues long. Germline lookup yields CDR1 MDHEN and CDR2 SYDVKM. Between the trimmed V and J ends, which lost 7 bases and 3 bases, there was a span of 19 bases. The CDR3 loop is CASTQGSASIYEQYF. The CDR3 DNA sequence: TGTGCCAGCACCCAGGGGTCCGCCTCTATCTACGAGCAGTACTTC.

The table lists this clone with a few counts. The J gene is TRBJ1-5, the V gene TRBV28; tentatively, D is TRBD1 (6 bases). V was shortened by 2 bases and J by 6 bases, with 11 bases between the two germline ends. CDR3 length: 14 residues. CDR1 is MDHEN, CDR2 SYDVKM, per germline. CDR3: CASSLGRGSQPQHF. The CDR3 DNA is TGTGCCAGCAGTTTAGGTAGGGGGAGTCAGCCCCAGCATTTT.

The J gene is TRBJ2-2, the V gene TRBV6-6; TRBD1 matches 7 bases. Germline V gene lookup returns CDR1 MNHNY and CDR2 SVGAGI (reference sequence). The CDR3 has 14 residues. Germline trimming cut 6 bases from V and 0 bases from J; bases unmatched to any gene: 1. The CDR3 DNA is TGTGCCAGCAGAGGGACAGCGAACACCGGGGAGCTGTTTTTT. Its translation: CASRGTANTGELFF.

The chain combines TRBV7-2 with TRBJ1-1; 7 bases map to TRBD1. V shed 5 bases and J 0 bases; nucleotides not matched to a gene: 3. CDR3 length equals 14 residues. Per germline, CDR1 SGHTA and CDR2 FQGNSA. CDR3 sequence (DNA): TGTGCCAGCAGCCCGACAGGGCTGAACACTGAAGCTTTCTTT. Amino acid sequence: CASSPTGLNTEAFF.

The table lists this clone with a few counts. The chain carries TRBV28 and TRBJ2-7; 8 nucleotides agree with TRBD2. Unmatched junction bases numbered 11, after V lost 5 bases and J lost 8 bases. Looked up from germline, CDR1 is MDHEN and CDR2 is SYDVKM. This CDR3 region has 14 residues. For the CDR3, the DNA is TGTGCCAGCAGTCCGGGAGGGCCCAAACCCCAGCAGTACTTC. This translates into CASSPGGPKPQQYF.

V usage is TRBV5-1 and J usage is TRBJ2-7; 10 bases agree with TRBD2. CDR3 length: 16 residues. With V trimmed by 0 bases and J by 7 bases, 10 bases remained unmatched. Looked up from germline, CDR1 is SGHRS and CDR2 is YFSETQ. The CDR3 loop is CASSLDFWGSGREQYF. For the CDR3, the DNA is TGCGCCAGCAGCTTGGATTTCTGGGGTAGCGGGAGGGAGCAGTACTTC.

The chain recombines TRBV29-1 with TRBJ2-2; TRBD1 matches at 9 bases. CDR3 length: 16 residues. With V trimmed by 1 base and J by 1 base, 4 bases remained unmatched. Per the germline V gene, CDR1 is SQVTM and CDR2 is ANQGSEA. DNA for the CDR3: TGCAGCGTTGAAGGTTCGGACAGGGGGAACACCGGGGAGCTGTTTTTT. Encoded protein: CSVEGSDRGNTGELFF.

The CDR3 nucleotides read TGTGCCAGCAGGAAGACTAGCGGGAGTTCAGATACGCAGTATTTT. This encodes CASRKTSGSSDTQYF. The chain links TRBV6-5 to TRBJ2-3; 12 bases map to TRBD2. CDR1 is MNHEY, CDR2 SVGAGI, per germline. The CDR3 sequence is 15 residues long. The trim removed 6 bases at V and 4 bases at J, leaving 5 bases unmatched.

This clone was detected only once. The chain uses TRBV11-3 and TRBJ2-1, with 13 bases fitting TRBD2. This CDR3 is built from 16 residues. Germline V lookup: CDR1 SGHNT, CDR2 YENEEA. V lost 5 bases to trimming and J lost 6 bases; unmatched junction nucleotides: 7. The CDR3 DNA is TGTGCCAGCAGCCCGAGACTAGCGGGGGGCGGCAATGAGCAGTTCTTC. Its protein is CASSPRLAGGGNEQFF. Variable domain in full (rest from reference TRBV11-3 and TRBJ2-1): EAGVVQSPRYKIIEKKQPVAFWCNPISGHNTLYWYLQNLGQGPELLIRYENEEAVDDSQLPKDRFSAERLKGVDSTLKIQPAELGDSAVYLCASSPRLAGGGNEQFFGPGTRLTVL.